What follows are 14 T cell receptor beta chains derived from one specimen sequenced in a study of T cell responses to AZD1222 COVID-19 vaccine. Some clones are missing from TCRdb's copy, which holds only in-frame ones; the method was immunoSEQ multiplex PCR. The table lists some 110,000 clones, 93% of them singletons. The sequencing used peripheral blood, collected on day 0 of AZD1222 vaccination. These receptors were obtained from an adult in good health.

The gene calls are TRBV28 and TRBJ1-2, with D possibly being TRBD1 (6 bases). CDR3 length equals 13 residues. Looked up from germline, CDR1 is MDHEN and CDR2 is SYDVKM. Deletions cut 3 bases from V and 7 bases from J, with 12 bases between. The CDR3 DNA reads TGTGCCAGCAGTTTGTGGGGGCTGGCTGGCTACACCTTC. Its protein is CASSLWGLAGYTF.

This rearrangement joins TRBV7-3 to TRBJ2-1; D might be TRBD1 (6 bases). Germline V CDR1 and CDR2: SGHTA, FQGTGA. This CDR3 comprises 13 residues. V was pared by 5 bases and J by 6 bases, with 11 bases between. CDR3 sequence: CASSLTGLNEQFF. CDR3 nucleotide sequence: TGTGCCAGCAGCCTCACAGGGCTCAATGAGCAGTTCTTC.

V usage is TRBV6-5 and J usage is TRBJ2-7, with 10 bases lining up with TRBD2. V was clipped by 6 bases and J by 1 base; unmatched bases: 3. CDR3 size: 14 residues. Germline V gene lookup returns CDR1 MNHEY and CDR2 SVGAGI. The CDR3 sequence: CASRPSGGSYEQYF. Here the CDR3 DNA reads TGTGCCAGCAGACCTAGCGGGGGTTCCTACGAGCAGTACTTC.

The rearrangement joins TRBV2 to TRBJ1-5; 9 bases fit TRBD1. The CDR3 runs 16 residues. With 4 bases clipped from V and 1 base from J, the junction kept 5 bases outside the gene matches. Germline V CDR1 and CDR2: SNHLY, FYNNEI. The CDR3 is CASSGDRGASNQPQHF. The CDR3 DNA sequence: TGTGCCAGCAGTGGAGACAGGGGGGCAAGCAATCAGCCCCAGCATTTT.

This chain connects TRBV7-3 to TRBJ1-2; 8 nucleotides align to TRBD1. CDR1 SGHTA and CDR2 FQGTGA come from the germline V gene. The CDR3 has 13 amino acids. The junction had 5 bases not matched to a gene; V was cut back by 3 bases and J by 8 bases. CDR3 in amino acids: CASSFGQGGGYTF. The CDR3 DNA is TGTGCCAGCAGCTTCGGACAGGGAGGGGGCTACACCTTC.

This clone has only one observation. The gene calls are TRBV5-6 and TRBJ2-5; D is tentatively TRBD1 or TRBD2 (5 bases each). CDR3 length: 14 residues. The V and J ends lost 4 bases and 2 bases respectively, with 12 bases between them. The germline V gene encodes CDR1 SGHDT and CDR2 YYEEEE. The CDR3 sequence: CASSPGTDQETQYF. For the CDR3, the DNA is TGTGCCAGCAGCCCCGGGACGGATCAAGAGACCCAGTACTTC.

The chain's CDR3 is CASSFGQGTGQETQYF. The CDR3 bases are TGTGCCAGCAGCTTTGGTCAAGGGACAGGACAAGAGACCCAGTACTTC. This chain joins TRBV5-8 and TRBJ2-5; 8 bases fit TRBD1. Per the germline V gene, CDR1 is SGHTS and CDR2 is YDEGEE. CDR3 length: 16 amino acids. V dropped 2 bases and J dropped 2; count of bases not matched to a gene: 8.

The CDR3: CASTAGPSNTEAFF. The CDR3 region has the DNA TGCGCCAGTACGGCGGGACCCTCGAACACTGAAGCTTTCTTT. The rearrangement joins TRBV5-1 to TRBJ1-1; D is possibly TRBD1 (5 bases). This CDR3 comprises 14 residues. Germline CDR1 SGHRS, CDR2 YFSETQ. V was clipped by 8 bases and J by 1 base, with 15 bases between them.

Only one count was recorded for this clone. This chain links TRBV4-1 with TRBJ1-1, with 9 bases lining up with TRBD1. Germline V gives CDR1 MGHRA, CDR2 YSYEKL. The CDR3 is 16 residues long. J gave up 6 bases and V 0 bases, and 8 bases lay outside the gene matches. CDR3: CASSQEGRDRDPEAFF. CDR3 nucleotide sequence: TGCGCCAGCAGCCAAGAGGGGCGGGACAGGGACCCTGAAGCTTTCTTT.

This clone was detected once. The rearrangement uses TRBV29-1 and TRBJ2-7; the D gene is possibly TRBD1 (5 bases). Germline V gene data show CDR1 as SQVTM and CDR2 as ANQGSEA. CDR3 size: 14 residues. Trimming cost V 4 bases and J 2 bases, with 15 bases left between them. The CDR3 protein is CSVGEDTITYEQYF. CDR3 sequence (DNA): TGCAGCGTTGGTGAGGACACAATCACCTACGAGCAGTACTTC.

The chain recombines TRBV29-1 with TRBJ2-2; D is ambiguous. Between the trimmed V and J ends, which lost 6 bases and 3 bases, there was a span of 17 bases. CDR3 length: 15 residues. Germline CDR1 reads SQVTM; CDR2 reads ANQGSEA. The CDR3 spells CSVRRGTLYTGELFF. CDR3 in DNA: TGCAGCGTACGACGAGGAACACTTTACACCGGGGAGCTGTTTTTT.

This clone came up once. The chain uses TRBV12-3 or TRBV12-4 and TRBJ1-3; unclear D gene. The germline V and J ends were trimmed by 6 bases and 1 base, with 4 bases remaining between them. The CDR3 has 12 residues. CDR3 sequence (DNA): TGTGCCAGCAGACTATCTGGAAACACCATATATTTT. The encoded protein is CASRLSGNTIYF.

The CDR3 sequence: CASAGRVSVNYGYTF. The CDR3 coding sequence is TGTGCCAGCGCAGGGAGGGTTAGTGTTAACTATGGCTACACCTTC. The chain links TRBV27 to TRBJ1-2; perhaps TRBD1 as D (5 bases). Trimming stripped 8 bases from V and 1 base from J, with 17 bases between. The V gene's germline CDR1 is MNHEY and CDR2 SMNVEV (reference sequence). The CDR3 totals 15 residues.

The CDR3 DNA follows: TGTGCCAGCTCACACAGGGACAGATACAATGAGCAGTTCTTC. This codes for CASSHRDRYNEQFF. The rearrangement joins TRBV18 to TRBJ2-1; 7 bases match TRBD1. Germline assignment: CDR1 KGHSH and CDR2 LQKENI. CDR3 length: 14 amino acids. V dropped 4 bases and J dropped 4; count of bases not matched to a gene: 4. Complete variable domain (other parts from reference TRBV18 and TRBJ2-1): NAGVMQNPRHLVRRRGQEARLRCSPMKGHSHVYWYRQLPEEGLKFMVYLQKENIIDESGMPKERFSAEFPKEGPSILRIQQVVRGDSAAYFCASSHRDRYNEQFFGPGTRLTVL.